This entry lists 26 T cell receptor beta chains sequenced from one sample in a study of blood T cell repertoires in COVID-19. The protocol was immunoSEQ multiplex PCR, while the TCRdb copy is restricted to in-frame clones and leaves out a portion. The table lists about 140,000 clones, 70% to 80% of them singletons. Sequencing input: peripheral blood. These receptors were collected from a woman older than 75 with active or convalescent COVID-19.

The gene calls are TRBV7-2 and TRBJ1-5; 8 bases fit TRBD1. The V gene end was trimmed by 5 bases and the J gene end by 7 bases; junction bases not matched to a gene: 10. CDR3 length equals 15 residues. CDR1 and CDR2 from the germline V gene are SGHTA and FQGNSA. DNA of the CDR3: TGTGCCAGCAGCCCAAGACAGGGGAAAAACCAGCCCCAGCATTTT. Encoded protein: CASSPRQGKNQPQHF.

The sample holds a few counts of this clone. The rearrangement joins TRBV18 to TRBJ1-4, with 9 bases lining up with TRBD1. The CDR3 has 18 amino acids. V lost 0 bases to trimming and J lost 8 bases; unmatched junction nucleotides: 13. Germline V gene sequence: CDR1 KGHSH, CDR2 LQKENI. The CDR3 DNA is TGTGCCAGCTCACCACCAAGAAAACCGGGACAGGGTTGGGAAAAACTGTTTTTT. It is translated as CASSPPRKPGQGWEKLFF.

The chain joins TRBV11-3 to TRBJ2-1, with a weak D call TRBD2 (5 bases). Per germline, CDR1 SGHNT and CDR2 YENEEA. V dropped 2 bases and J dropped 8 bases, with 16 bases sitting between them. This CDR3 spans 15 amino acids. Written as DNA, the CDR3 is TGTGCCAGCAGCTTACGAGTCCGGGGTGGCGATGAGCAGTTCTTC. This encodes CASSLRVRGGDEQFF. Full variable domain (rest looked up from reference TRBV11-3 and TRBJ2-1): EAGVVQSPRYKIIEKKQPVAFWCNPISGHNTLYWYLQNLGQGPELLIRYENEEAVDDSQLPKDRFSAERLKGVDSTLKIQPAELGDSAVYLCASSLRVRGGDEQFFGPGTRLTVL.

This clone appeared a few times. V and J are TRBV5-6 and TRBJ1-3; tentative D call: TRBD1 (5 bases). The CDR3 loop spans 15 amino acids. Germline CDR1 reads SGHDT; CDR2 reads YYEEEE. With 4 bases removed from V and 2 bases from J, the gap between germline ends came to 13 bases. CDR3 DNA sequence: TGTGCCAGCAGCCCGAGAGCCAGGGCTGGAAACACCATATATTTT. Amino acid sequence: CASSPRARAGNTIYF. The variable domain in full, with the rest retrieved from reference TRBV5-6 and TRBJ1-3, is DAGVTQSPTHLIKTRGQQVTLRCSPKSGHDTVSWYQQALGQGPQFIFQYYEEEERQRGNFPDRFSGHQFPNYSSELNVNALLLGDSALYLCASSPRARAGNTIYFGEGSWLTVV.

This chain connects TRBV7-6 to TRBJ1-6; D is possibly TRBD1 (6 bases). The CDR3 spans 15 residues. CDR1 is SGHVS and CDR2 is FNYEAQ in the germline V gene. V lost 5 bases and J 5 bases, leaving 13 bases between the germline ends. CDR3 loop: CASSPRQENNSPLHF. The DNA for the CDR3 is TGTGCCAGCAGCCCGCGACAGGAAAATAATTCACCCCTCCACTTT.

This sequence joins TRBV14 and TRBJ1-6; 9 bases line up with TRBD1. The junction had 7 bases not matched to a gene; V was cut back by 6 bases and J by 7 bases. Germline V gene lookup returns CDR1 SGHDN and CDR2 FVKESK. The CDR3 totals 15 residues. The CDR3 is CASRLTTGGNSPLHF. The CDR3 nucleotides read TGTGCCAGCAGACTCACTACAGGGGGCAATTCACCCCTCCACTTT.

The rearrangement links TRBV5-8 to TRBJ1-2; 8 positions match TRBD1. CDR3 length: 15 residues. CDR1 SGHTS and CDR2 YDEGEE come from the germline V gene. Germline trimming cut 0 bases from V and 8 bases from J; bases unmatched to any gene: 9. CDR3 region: CASSLGQGRTGGYTF. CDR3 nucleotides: TGTGCCAGCAGCTTGGGACAGGGGCGTACGGGAGGCTACACCTTC. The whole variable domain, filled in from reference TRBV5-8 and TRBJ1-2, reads EAGVTQSPTHLIKTRGQQATLRCSPISGHTSVYWYQQALGLGLQFLLWYDEGEERNRGNFPPRFSGRQFPNYSSELNVNALELEDSALYLCASSLGQGRTGGYTFGSGTRLTVV.

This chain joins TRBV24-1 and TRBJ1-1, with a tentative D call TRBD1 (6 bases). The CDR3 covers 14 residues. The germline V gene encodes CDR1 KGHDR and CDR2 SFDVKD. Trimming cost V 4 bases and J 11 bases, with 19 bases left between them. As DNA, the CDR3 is TGTGCCACCAGTGACAACCCCCCACAGGGTCGGGCTTTCTTT. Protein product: CATSDNPPQGRAFF.

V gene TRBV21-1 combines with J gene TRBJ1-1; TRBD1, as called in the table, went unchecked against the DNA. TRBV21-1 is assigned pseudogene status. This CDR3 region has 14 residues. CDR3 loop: CASKPDRGHTEAFF. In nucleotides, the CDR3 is TGTGCCAGCAAACCGGACAGGGGGCACACTGAAGCTTTCTTT.

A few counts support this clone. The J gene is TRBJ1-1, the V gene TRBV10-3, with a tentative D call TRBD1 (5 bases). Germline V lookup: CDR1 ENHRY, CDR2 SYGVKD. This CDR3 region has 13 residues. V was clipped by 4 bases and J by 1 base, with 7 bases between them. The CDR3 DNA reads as TGTGCCATCAGTGGCAGGGAGAACACTGAAGCTTTCTTT. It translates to CAISGRENTEAFF.

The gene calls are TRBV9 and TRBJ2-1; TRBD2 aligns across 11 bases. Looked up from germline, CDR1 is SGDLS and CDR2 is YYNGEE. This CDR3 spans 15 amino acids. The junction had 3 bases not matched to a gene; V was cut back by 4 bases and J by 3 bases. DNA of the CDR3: TGTGCCAGCAGCAAGACTAGCGGGGACTACAATGAGCAGTTCTTC. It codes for CASSKTSGDYNEQFF.

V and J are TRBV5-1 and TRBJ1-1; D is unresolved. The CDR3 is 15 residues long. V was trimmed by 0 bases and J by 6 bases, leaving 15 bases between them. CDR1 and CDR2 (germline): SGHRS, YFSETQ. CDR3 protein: CASSLAAGTFAEAFF. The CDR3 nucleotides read TGCGCCAGCAGCTTGGCCGCAGGTACCTTTGCTGAAGCTTTCTTT.

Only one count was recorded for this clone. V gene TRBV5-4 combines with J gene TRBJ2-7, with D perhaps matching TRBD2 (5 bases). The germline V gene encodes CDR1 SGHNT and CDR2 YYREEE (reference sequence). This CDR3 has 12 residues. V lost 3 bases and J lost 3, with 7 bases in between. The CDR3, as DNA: TGTGCCAGCAGCTCCGACTACTACGAGCAGTACTTC. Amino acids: CASSSDYYEQYF.

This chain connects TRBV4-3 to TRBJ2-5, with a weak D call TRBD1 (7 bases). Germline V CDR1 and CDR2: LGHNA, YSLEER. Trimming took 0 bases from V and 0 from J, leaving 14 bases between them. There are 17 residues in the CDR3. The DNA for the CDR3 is TGCGCCAGCAGCCAAGAACCCCCAGGGGGGAACCAAGAGACCCAGTACTTC. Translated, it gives CASSQEPPGGNQETQYF.

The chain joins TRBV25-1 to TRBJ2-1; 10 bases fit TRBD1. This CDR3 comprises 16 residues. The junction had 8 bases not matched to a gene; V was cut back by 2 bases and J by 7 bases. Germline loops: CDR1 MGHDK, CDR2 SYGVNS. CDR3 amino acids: CASSEPGQGRLNEQFF. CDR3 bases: TGTGCCAGCAGTGAACCGGGACAGGGGAGGTTGAATGAGCAGTTCTTC.

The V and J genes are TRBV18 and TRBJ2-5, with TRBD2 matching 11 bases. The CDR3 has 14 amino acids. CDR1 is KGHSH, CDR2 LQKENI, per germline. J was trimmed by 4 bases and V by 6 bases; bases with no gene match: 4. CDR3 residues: CASSQTSGVETQYF. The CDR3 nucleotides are TGTGCCAGCTCGCAGACTAGCGGGGTAGAGACCCAGTACTTC.

DNA of the CDR3: TGTGCCAGCAGCCAAAACAGGTTGAGCTCCTACGAGCAGTACTTC. Protein product: CASSQNRLSSYEQYF. The chain employs TRBV3-1 (or the pseudogene TRBV3-2) and TRBJ2-7; D may be TRBD1 (5 bases). The germline gives CDR1 LGHDT, CDR2 YNNKEL (reference sequence). The ends were cut back, 2 bases at V and 0 bases at J, with 11 bases in the middle. The length of the CDR3 is 15 residues.

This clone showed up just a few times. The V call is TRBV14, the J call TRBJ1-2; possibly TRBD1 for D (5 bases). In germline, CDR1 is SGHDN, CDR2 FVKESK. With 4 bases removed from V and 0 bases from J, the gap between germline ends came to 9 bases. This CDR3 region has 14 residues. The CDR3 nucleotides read TGTGCCAGCAGCCGCGACAGAGCTAACTATGGCTACACCTTC. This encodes CASSRDRANYGYTF. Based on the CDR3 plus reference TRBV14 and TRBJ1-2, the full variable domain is EAGVTQFPSHSVIEKGQTVTLRCDPISGHDNLYWYRRVMGKEIKFLLHFVKESKQDESGMPNNRFLAERTGGTYSTLKVQPAELEDSGVYFCASSRDRANYGYTFGSGTRLTVV.

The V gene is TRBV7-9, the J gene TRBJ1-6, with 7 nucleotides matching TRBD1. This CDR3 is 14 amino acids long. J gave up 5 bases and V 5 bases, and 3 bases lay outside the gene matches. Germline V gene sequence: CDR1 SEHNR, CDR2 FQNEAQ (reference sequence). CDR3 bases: TGTGCCAGCAGCCCGGGGACAGATAATTCACCCCTCCACTTT. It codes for CASSPGTDNSPLHF.

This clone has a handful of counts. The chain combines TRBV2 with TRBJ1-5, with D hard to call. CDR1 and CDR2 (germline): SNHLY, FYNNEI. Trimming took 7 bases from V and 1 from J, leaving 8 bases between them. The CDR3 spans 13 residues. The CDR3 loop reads CASNRMSNQPQHF. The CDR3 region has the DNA TGTGCCAGCAACAGAATGAGCAATCAGCCCCAGCATTTT.

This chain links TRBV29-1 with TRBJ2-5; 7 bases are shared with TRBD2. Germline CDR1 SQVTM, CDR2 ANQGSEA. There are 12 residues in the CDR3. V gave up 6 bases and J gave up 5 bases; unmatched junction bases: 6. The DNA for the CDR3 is TGCAGCGTCACGGGGGGTCGGGAGACCCAGTACTTC. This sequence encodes CSVTGGRETQYF.

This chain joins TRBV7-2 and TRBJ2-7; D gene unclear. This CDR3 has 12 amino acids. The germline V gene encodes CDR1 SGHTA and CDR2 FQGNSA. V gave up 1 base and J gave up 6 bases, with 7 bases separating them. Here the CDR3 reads CASSLGLFEQYF. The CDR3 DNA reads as TGTGCCAGCAGCTTAGGGCTGTTCGAGCAGTACTTC.

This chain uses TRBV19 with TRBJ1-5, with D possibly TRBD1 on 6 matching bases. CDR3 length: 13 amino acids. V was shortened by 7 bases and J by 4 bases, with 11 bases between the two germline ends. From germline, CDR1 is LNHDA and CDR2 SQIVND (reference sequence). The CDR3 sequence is CASTAGQNQPQHF. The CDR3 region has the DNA TGTGCCAGTACCGCAGGACAGAATCAGCCCCAGCATTTT. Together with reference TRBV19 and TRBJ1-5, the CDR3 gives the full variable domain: DGGITQSPKYLFRKEGQNVTLSCEQNLNHDAMYWYRQDPGQGLRLIYYSQIVNDFQKGDIAEGYSVSREKKESFPLTVTSAQKNPTAFYLCASTAGQNQPQHFGDGTRLSIL.

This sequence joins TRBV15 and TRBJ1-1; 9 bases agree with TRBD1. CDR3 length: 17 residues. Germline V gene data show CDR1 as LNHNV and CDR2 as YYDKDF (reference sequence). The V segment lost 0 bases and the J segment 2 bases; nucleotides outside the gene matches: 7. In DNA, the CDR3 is TGTGCCACCAGCAGAGATGGGACAGGGAGGGGTAACACTGAAGCTTTCTTT. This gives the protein CATSRDGTGRGNTEAFF.

The CDR3 DNA is TGTGCCACCGGACTCCCCTACAATGAGCAGTTCTTC. Translated: CATGLPYNEQFF. The chain couples TRBV2 to TRBJ2-1, with D maybe TRBD2 (5 bases). The CDR3 contains 12 residues. Trimming left V 10 bases short and J 2 bases short, with 9 bases between. From germline, CDR1 is SNHLY and CDR2 FYNNEI.

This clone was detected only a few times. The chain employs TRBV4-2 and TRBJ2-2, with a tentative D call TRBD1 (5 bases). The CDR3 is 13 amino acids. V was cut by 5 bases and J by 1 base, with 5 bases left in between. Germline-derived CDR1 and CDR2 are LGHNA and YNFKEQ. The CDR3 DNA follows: TGTGCCAGCAGCGACAGGAACACCGGGGAGCTGTTTTTT. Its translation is CASSDRNTGELFF.